What follows are 21 T cell receptor beta chains derived from one specimen sequenced in a study of shared clonotypes between healthy human individuals. Repertoires were generated with immunoSEQ multiplex PCR, while TCRdb's copy carries only in-frame clones and drops some. The sample comprises about 490,000 clones, around three quarters of which are singletons, and about 12% rests with the top ten. Sample: PBMCs. These receptors were obtained from a woman aged 40 to 50 in good health. Some clones in this sample may be carry-over from other donors' samples.

This clone occurred a few times. The chain joins TRBV6-1 to TRBJ2-3, with D possibly matching TRBD1 (5 bases). The V and J ends lost 11 bases and 0 bases respectively, with 9 bases between them. CDR1 and CDR2 from the germline V gene are MNHNS and SASEGT. The CDR3 contains 12 residues. CDR3 loop: CAGQGSTDTQYF. The CDR3 DNA reads TGTGCCGGGCAGGGTAGCACAGATACGCAGTATTTT.

The CDR3 sequence is CASSFAGTGNTIYF. CDR3 in DNA: TGTGCCAGCAGCTTTGCGGGTACTGGAAACACCATATATTTT. This sequence joins TRBV7-2 and TRBJ1-3, with unresolved D. This CDR3 spans 14 amino acids. CDR1 and CDR2 from the germline V gene are SGHTA and FQGNSA. V was shortened by 3 bases and J by 2 bases, with 8 bases between the two germline ends.

The chain couples TRBV2 to TRBJ2-1; 9 bases are a match to TRBD1. CDR1 is SNHLY, CDR2 FYNNEI, per germline. Trimming cost V 6 bases and J 7 bases; bases outside gene matches: 10. CDR3 length equals 15 residues. CDR3 in DNA: TGTGCCAGCAGGGCGACAGGGGGGATCTGGAATGAGCAGTTCTTC. Translation: CASRATGGIWNEQFF.

This clone occurred a few times. V is TRBV4-1 and J is TRBJ1-4; 10 bases fit TRBD1. The germline V gene encodes CDR1 MGHRA and CDR2 YSYEKL. With V trimmed by 4 bases and J by 7 bases, 6 bases remained unmatched. The CDR3 is 15 residues long. The CDR3 bases are TGCGCCAGCAGCCTACCGGGACAGGGGATTGAAAAACTGTTTTTT. This translates into CASSLPGQGIEKLFF.

With regard to this clone: Mismatch with germline at one junction end may stem from a read error. The chain couples TRBV20-1 to TRBJ2-7; TRBD1 or TRBD2 may be the D gene (5 bases each). Germline V gives CDR1 DFQATT, CDR2 SNEGSKA (reference sequence). The CDR3 extends over 11 amino acids. As DNA, the CDR3 is TGCAGTGCTAGATGGGACCCAAGGGCGGCCTTC. Its protein product is CSARWDPRAAF.

V is TRBV5-1 and J is TRBJ2-5, with 7 bases that match TRBD1. CDR1 SGHRS and CDR2 YFSETQ come from the germline V gene. The CDR3 contains 14 residues. The V and J ends lost 3 bases and 5 bases, in that order; junction bases with no gene match: 7. The CDR3 DNA sequence: TGCGCCAGCAGCTCTGAGACAGGGACGGAGACCCAGTACTTC. Translated, it gives CASSSETGTETQYF.

The genes are TRBV18 and TRBJ2-3, with D perhaps matching TRBD1 (5 bases). V was cut by 0 bases and J by 3 bases, with 7 bases left in between. The germline V gene encodes CDR1 KGHSH and CDR2 LQKENI. The CDR3 has 14 residues. The DNA of the CDR3 is TGTGCCAGCTCACCACCGCACAGGACAGATACGCAGTATTTT. It encodes CASSPPHRTDTQYF.

J is TRBJ2-2 and V is TRBV4-3; D ambiguous. CDR3 length: 11 residues. Trimming took 6 bases from V and 7 from J, leaving 6 bases between them. Per germline, CDR1 LGHNA and CDR2 YSLEER. DNA for the CDR3: TGCGCCAGCAGTTTTGGCGGGGAGCTGTTTTTT. Encoded protein: CASSFGGELFF.

The V gene is TRBV28, the J gene TRBJ1-4, with a tentative D call TRBD1 (6 bases). V was cut by 5 bases and J by 8 bases, with 18 bases left in between. CDR1 is MDHEN and CDR2 is SYDVKM in the germline V gene. The CDR3 is made up of 15 amino acids. CDR3 region: CASSETSGGQEKLFF. The CDR3 DNA reads TGTGCCAGCAGTGAAACTTCGGGGGGCCAAGAAAAACTGTTTTTT.

J is TRBJ1-1 and V is TRBV12-5; a possible D gene is TRBD1 (6 bases). CDR1 is LGHNT and CDR2 is FRNRAP in the germline V gene. Trimming left V 6 bases short and J 1 base short, with 9 bases between. This CDR3 has 13 amino acids. The CDR3 coding sequence is TGTGCTAGTGGCACGGACAGGAACACTGAAGCTTTCTTT. It encodes CASGTDRNTEAFF. The full variable domain, in which reference TRBV12-5 and TRBJ1-1 provide the parts outside the CDR3, is DARVTQTPRHKVTEMGQEVTMRCQPILGHNTVFWYRQTMMQGLELLAYFRNRAPLDDSGMPKDRFSAEMPDATLATLKIQPSEPRDSAVYFCASGTDRNTEAFFGQGTRLTVV.

The rearrangement joins TRBV29-1 to TRBJ2-5; D is undetermined. Germline loops: CDR1 SQVTM, CDR2 ANQGSEA. The CDR3 has 10 amino acids. Trimming took 6 bases from V and 1 from J, leaving 3 bases between them. For the CDR3, the DNA is TGCAGCGTGCCCCAAGAGACCCAGTACTTC. Protein: CSVPQETQYF.

The J gene is TRBJ2-7, the V gene TRBV30; 13 bases agree with TRBD2. Germline V gene sequence: CDR1 GTSNPN, CDR2 SVGIG (reference sequence). V trimming: 4 bases; J trimming: 3 bases; junction bases outside the gene matches: 6. This CDR3 comprises 15 residues. In DNA form, the CDR3 reads TGTGCCTGGACCCCGGGACTAGCGGGAATCTACGAGCAGTACTTC. This translates into CAWTPGLAGIYEQYF.

The gene calls are TRBV2 and TRBJ2-5; no clear D gene. V was pared by 4 bases and J by 5 bases, with 8 bases between. Germline assignment: CDR1 SNHLY and CDR2 FYNNEI. The CDR3 is 12 amino acids. DNA for the CDR3: TGTGCCAGCAGTGTTGGCTCCGAGACCCAGTACTTC. This codes for CASSVGSETQYF.

V gene TRBV2 combines with J gene TRBJ1-2; D gene unclear. The CDR3 covers 15 residues. Germline CDR1 is SNHLY and CDR2 is FYNNEI. V lost 6 bases and J lost 1, with 15 bases in between. The CDR3 loop reads CASRIPYPSNYGYTF. The CDR3 coding sequence is TGTGCCAGCAGGATCCCGTATCCGAGTAACTATGGCTACACCTTC.

V and J are TRBV4-2 and TRBJ2-2; the match to TRBD2 covers 10 bases. The CDR3 extends over 16 amino acids. The V segment lost 2 bases and the J segment 5 bases; nucleotides outside the gene matches: 5. CDR1 is LGHNA and CDR2 is YNFKEQ in the germline V gene. The CDR3 spells CASSQPGLAETGELFF. The CDR3 DNA follows: TGTGCCAGCAGCCAACCAGGACTAGCGGAGACCGGGGAGCTGTTTTTT.

The chain recombines TRBV7-2 with TRBJ2-7; 7 positions agree with TRBD1. The V gene's germline CDR1 is SGHTA and CDR2 FQGNSA. J was trimmed by 3 bases and V by 5 bases; bases with no gene match: 10. CDR3 length equals 15 residues. CDR3 DNA: TGTGCCAGCAGCGTCACGGGACAGAACCTCTACGAGCAGTACTTC. Protein sequence: CASSVTGQNLYEQYF.

V gene TRBV6-1 combines with J gene TRBJ2-7; D unclear. The CDR3 runs to 13 residues. V was trimmed by 6 bases and J by 5 bases, leaving 14 bases between them. Germline values: CDR1 MNHNS, CDR2 SASEGT. The CDR3 coding sequence is TGTGCCAGCAGCCCAGGAGAGGTCGACGAGCAGTACTTC. As protein: CASSPGEVDEQYF.

The V call is TRBV5-1, the J call TRBJ2-2; D gene uncertain. This CDR3 is built from 15 residues. V was cut by 6 bases and J by 3 bases, with 15 bases left in between. Germline values: CDR1 SGHRS, CDR2 YFSETQ. CDR3 region: CASTFSAGYTGELFF. The CDR3 DNA reads TGCGCCAGCACCTTCTCGGCCGGCTACACCGGGGAGCTGTTTTTT.

The chain employs TRBV28 and TRBJ2-7, with TRBD2 matching over 8 bases. The CDR3 consists of 15 residues. With V trimmed by 6 bases and J by 5 bases, 12 bases remained unmatched. The germline V gene encodes CDR1 MDHEN and CDR2 SYDVKM. The CDR3 nucleotides are TGTGCCAGCAGCATAAACGGGAGGGCCGCTAACGAGCAGTACTTC. The encoded protein is CASSINGRAANEQYF.

A remark on this clone: This sample also contains other DNA sequences that code for the same CDR3. This sequence joins TRBV20-1 and TRBJ2-2; D ambiguous. Trimming shortened V by 4 bases and J by 2 bases, and 2 bases separated the two germline ends. This CDR3 has 11 amino acids. Germline V gives CDR1 DFQATT, CDR2 SNEGSKA (reference sequence). The CDR3 loop is CSATNTGELFF. The CDR3 bases are TGCAGTGCTACAAACACCGGGGAGCTGTTTTTT.

The chain recombines TRBV9 with TRBJ2-7; D ambiguous. The CDR3 runs 13 residues. V lost 0 bases, J lost 4 bases, and 8 bases lay in between. Germline V gives CDR1 SGDLS, CDR2 YYNGEE. The CDR3 DNA follows: TGTGCCAGCAGCGTAGGTCACCCGTACGAGCAGTACTTC. Translated: CASSVGHPYEQYF.